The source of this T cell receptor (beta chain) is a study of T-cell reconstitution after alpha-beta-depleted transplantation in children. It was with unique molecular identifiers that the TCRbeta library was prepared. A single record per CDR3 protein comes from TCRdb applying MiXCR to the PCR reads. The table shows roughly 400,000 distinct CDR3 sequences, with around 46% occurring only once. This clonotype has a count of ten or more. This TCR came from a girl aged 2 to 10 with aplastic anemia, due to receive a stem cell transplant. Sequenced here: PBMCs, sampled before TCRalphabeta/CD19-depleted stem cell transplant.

This CDR3 is CASSLNVNTEAFF. The DNA of the CDR3 is TGCGCCAGCAGCTTGAACGTAAACACTGAAGCTTTCTTT. The chain carries TRBV5-1 and TRBJ1-1; D not certain. CDR3 length: 13 amino acids. Trimming took 1 base from V and 2 from J, leaving 6 bases between them. The germline V gene encodes CDR1 SGHRS and CDR2 YFSETQ.